This TCR beta chain was sequenced for a study of blood T cell repertoires in COVID-19. Study information: Researchers got acute and convalescent COVID-19 samples from the United States, Italy and Spain. PBMCs, B-cell-depleted T cells, or T cells provided the cDNA or gDNA that made up the material.

Cohorts were determined from participant-reported clinical history. The V segment lost 3 bases and the J segment 0 bases; nucleotides outside the gene matches: 1. The CDR3 loop spans 14 amino acids. Germline V gives CDR1 DFQATT, CDR2 SNEGSKA (reference sequence). Generated by immunoSEQ multiplex PCR, the TCRdb table keeps only in-frame clones and is missing some. The sample has fewer than 350,000 clones; 75% to 90% are singletons. V gene TRBV20-1 combines with J gene TRBJ2-3; 9 nucleotides match TRBD2. Sequencing was performed on PBMCs or T cells enriched from blood (not recorded which). This TCR was sampled from a woman between 25 and 40 years old with acute COVID-19. The CDR3 loop reads CSASSGSSTDTQYF. The CDR3 nucleotides are TGCAGTGCTAGTAGCGGGAGTAGCACAGATACGCAGTATTTT.